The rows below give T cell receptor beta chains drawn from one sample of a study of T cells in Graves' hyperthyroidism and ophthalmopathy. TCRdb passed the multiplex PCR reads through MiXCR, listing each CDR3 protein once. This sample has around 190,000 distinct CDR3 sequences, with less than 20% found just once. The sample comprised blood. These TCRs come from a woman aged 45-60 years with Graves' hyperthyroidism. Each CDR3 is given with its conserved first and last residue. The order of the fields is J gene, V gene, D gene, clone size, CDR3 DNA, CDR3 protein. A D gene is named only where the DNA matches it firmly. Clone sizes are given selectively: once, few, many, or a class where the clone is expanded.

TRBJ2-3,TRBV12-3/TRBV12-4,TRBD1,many,TGTGCCAGCAGACCACAGGGGCCGGCAGATACGCAGTATTTT,CASRPQGPADTQYF
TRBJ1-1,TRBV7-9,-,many,TGTGCCAGCAGCCCCCACCTGGCTGAAGCTTTCTTT,CASSPHLAEAFF
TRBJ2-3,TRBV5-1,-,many,TGCGCCAGCAGCTTGATTCCGGAAACAGATACGCAGTATTTT,CASSLIPETDTQYF
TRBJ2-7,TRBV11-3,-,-,TGTGCCAGCAGCTCCCTACCCAATGGGGCCGGGTTGTCCTACGAGCAGTACTTC,CASSSLPNGAGLSYEQYF
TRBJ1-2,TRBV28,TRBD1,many,TGTGCCAGCAGTCCTCCCGGGACAGGGATCTATGGCTACACCTTC,CASSPPGTGIYGYTF
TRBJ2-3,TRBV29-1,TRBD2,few,TGCAGCGCTGATGACCGGGAGGAGGTCACAGATACGCAGTATTTT,CSADDREEVTDTQYF
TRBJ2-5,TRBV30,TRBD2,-,TGTGCCTGGAGTCTAGCGGGGGGCCAAGAGACCCAGTACTTC,CAWSLAGGQETQYF
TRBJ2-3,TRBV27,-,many,TGTGCCAGCAGTTTAGGTCTAGCGTCCGATACGCAGTATTTT,CASSLGLASDTQYF
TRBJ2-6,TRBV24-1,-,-,TGTGCCACCAGTGATTTCCGGGGAGGTTTTTCTTTC,CATSDFRGGFSF
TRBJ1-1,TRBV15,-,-,TGTGCCACCAGCAGAGAGAGAAGAGCTGAAGCTTTCTTT,CATSRERRAEAFF
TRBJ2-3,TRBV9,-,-,TGTGCCAGCAGCGTAGCAGGTGGCAGGGTAACAGATACGCAGTATTTT,CASSVAGGRVTDTQYF
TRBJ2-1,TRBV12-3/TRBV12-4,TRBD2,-,TGTGCCAGCAGGAGCGGGAGGGCCCATGAGCAGTTCTTC,CASRSGRAHEQFF
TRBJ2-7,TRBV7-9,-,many,TGTGCCAGCAGCTTAGAAACTCGGGGCAGGAGCCACGAGCAGTACTTC,CASSLETRGRSHEQYF
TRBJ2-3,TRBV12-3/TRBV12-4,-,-,TGTGCCAGCAGCCCGCTAGGGGACAACACAGATACGCAGTATTTT,CASSPLGDNTDTQYF
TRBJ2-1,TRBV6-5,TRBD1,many,TGTGCCAGCAGTTACAGACAGGGGGCCAGCAATGAGCAGTTCTTC,CASSYRQGASNEQFF
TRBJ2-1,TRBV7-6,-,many,TGTGCCAGCAGCTTAAATCAGTGGGCCTCCTACAATGAGCAGTTCTTC,CASSLNQWASYNEQFF
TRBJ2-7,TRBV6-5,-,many,TGTGCCAGCAGTTACTCGTACGGGTCCGACGAGCAGTACTTC,CASSYSYGSDEQYF
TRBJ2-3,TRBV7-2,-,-,TGTGCCAGCAGCTTAGGTCGGGGGACTCCACCGTATTTT,CASSLGRGTPPYF
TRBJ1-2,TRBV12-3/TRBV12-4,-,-,TGTGCCAGCAGTTACAGCCTCTATGGCTACACCTTC,CASSYSLYGYTF
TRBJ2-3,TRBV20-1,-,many,TGCAGTGCTAGGCAAACTAGTGGGCATACGCAGTATTTT,CSARQTSGHTQYF
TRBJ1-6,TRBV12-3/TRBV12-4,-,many,TGTGCCAGCAGGGGGACACAAAGTGGTAATTCACCCCTCCACTTT,CASRGTQSGNSPLHF
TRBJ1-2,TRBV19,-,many,TGTGCCAGTAGTATTAACGGGGCAGATTATGGCTACACCTTC,CASSINGADYGYTF
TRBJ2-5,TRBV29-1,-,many,TGCAGCGTTGAAGAGACAGGAGATGTGGAGACCCAGTACTTC,CSVEETGDVETQYF